This entry features one TCR beta chain sequence. Here immunoSEQ multiplex PCR was the method, and the copy in TCRdb shows in-frame clones only, minus some. This table has 250,000 to 300,000 clones, 90% to 95% appearing once. V was clipped by 1 base and J by 0 bases, with 9 bases between them. Germline V gives CDR1 SEHNR, CDR2 FQNEAQ (reference sequence). CDR3 size: 15 residues. This record belongs to a study of blood T cell repertoires in COVID-19. Turning to the study itself: Nucleic acid was either cDNA or gDNA, and it came from T cells, B-cell-depleted T cells, or PBMCs.

This chain connects TRBV7-9 to TRBJ1-1, with D unresolved. Sequenced material: PBMCs or T cells enriched from blood (not recorded which). This clonotype originated in a human donor in a cohort exposed to, infected with or recovered from COVID-19 (not recorded which). The donor label of this sample is uncertain. CDR3 bases: TGTGCCAGCAGCTTAGGAGGACTCCTGAACACTGAAGCTTTCTTT. It codes for CASSLGGLLNTEAFF. The full variable domain, rest sourced from reference TRBV7-9 and TRBJ1-1, is DTGVSQNPRHKITKRGQNVTFRCDPISEHNRLYWYRQTLGQGPEFLTYFQNEAQLEKSRLLSDRFSAERPKGSFSTLEIQRTEQGDSAMYLCASSLGGLLNTEAFFGQGTRLTVV.